Below are 14 T cell receptor beta chains sequenced from a single sample in a study of control samples from healthy donors and cancer patients. Sequencing was performed with immunoSEQ multiplex PCR; in TCRdb, only in-frame clones are kept and a portion is missing. The table counts roughly 200,000 clones; roughly 2% lies in the top ten. Sequencing was carried out using blood. All receptors come from a woman aged 25 to 39 in good health.

V is TRBV18 and J is TRBJ1-1; D perhaps matches TRBD1 (6 bases). Germline CDR1 is KGHSH and CDR2 is LQKENI. The CDR3 runs 13 residues. V dropped 5 bases and J dropped 2 bases, with 9 bases sitting between them. CDR3: CASSKQGNTEAFF. As DNA, the CDR3 is TGTGCCAGCTCAAAACAGGGTAACACTGAAGCTTTCTTT.

The J gene is TRBJ1-6, the V gene TRBV9; TRBD1 is a possible D gene (5 bases). Germline CDR1 is SGDLS and CDR2 is YYNGEE. With 4 bases removed from V and 9 bases from J, the gap between germline ends came to 17 bases. The CDR3 consists of 15 residues. In DNA form, the CDR3 reads TGTGCCAGCAGCCAAGGGATGGGGGGAAGTTCACCCCTCCACTTT. Amino acid sequence: CASSQGMGGSSPLHF.

The rearrangement joins TRBV7-9 to TRBJ2-7; D gene uncertain. CDR1 and CDR2 (germline): SEHNR, FQNEAQ (reference sequence). V lost 5 bases, J lost 4 bases, and 15 bases lay in between. CDR3 size: 14 residues. This CDR3 is CASSLPVREYEQYF. In DNA, the CDR3 is TGTGCCAGCAGCCTGCCGGTTAGGGAATACGAGCAGTACTTC.

The gene calls are TRBV5-6 and TRBJ1-1, with D tentatively TRBD1 (5 bases). The V end was cut by 5 bases, the J end by 1 base, with 9 bases between. Germline CDR1 reads SGHDT; CDR2 reads YYEEEE. The CDR3 spans 13 residues. The CDR3 DNA follows: TGTGCCAGCAGGTTTACAGGGAACACTGAAGCTTTCTTT. Residues: CASRFTGNTEAFF.

The chain has TRBV10-1 and TRBJ1-2; a weak D match, TRBD1 (5 bases). Trimming stripped 3 bases from V and 3 bases from J, with 32 bases between. Germline V CDR1 and CDR2: WNHNN, SYGVQD (reference sequence). This CDR3 has 21 amino acids. This CDR3 is CASSDNIGSPEDSYSDYGYTF. In DNA form, the CDR3 reads TGCGCCAGCAGTGATAACATAGGCTCCCCGGAAGACAGTTACAGTGACTATGGCTACACCTTC.

V and J are TRBV11-2 and TRBJ2-7; TRBD1 matches at 7 bases. Trimming cost V 5 bases and J 1 base; bases outside gene matches: 11. CDR1 and CDR2 (germline): SGHAT, FQNNGV. The CDR3 runs 16 residues. The CDR3 coding sequence is TGTGCCAGCAGCCCCCTTGAGGGGGCCATTTCCTACGAGCAGTACTTC. Amino acid sequence: CASSPLEGAISYEQYF.

The rearrangement links TRBV7-9 to TRBJ2-5; TRBD1 agrees at 8 bases. Germline CDR1 is SEHNR and CDR2 is FQNEAQ (reference sequence). This CDR3 comprises 15 residues. With 6 bases clipped from V and 6 bases from J, the junction kept 12 bases outside the gene matches. Here the CDR3 DNA reads TGTGCCAGCAGTATTAGGAACAGGGGGTTGAAGACCCAGTACTTC. Its translation is CASSIRNRGLKTQYF. Full variable domain (remainder filled in from reference TRBV7-9 and TRBJ2-5): DTGVSQNPRHKITKRGQNVTFRCDPISEHNRLYWYRQTLGQGPEFLTYFQNEAQLEKSRLLSDRFSAERPKGSFSTLEIQRTEQGDSAMYLCASSIRNRGLKTQYFGPGTRLLVL.

V usage is TRBV4-2 and J usage is TRBJ1-6; D perhaps matches TRBD1 (6 bases). The germline V gene encodes CDR1 LGHNA and CDR2 YNFKEQ. The germline V and J ends were trimmed by 3 bases and 9 bases, with 18 bases remaining between them. This CDR3 is built from 16 residues. This CDR3 reads CASSQETGTRSSPLHF. Here the CDR3 DNA reads TGTGCCAGCAGCCAGGAAACAGGGACTCGTAGTTCACCCCTCCACTTT.

This chain joins TRBV3-1 (or the pseudogene TRBV3-2) and TRBJ2-3; 15 bases are shared with TRBD2. V lost 4 bases, J lost 0 bases, and 5 bases stayed unmatched. Germline CDR1 is LGHDT and CDR2 is YNNKEL (reference sequence). The length of the CDR3 is 18 residues. CDR3 region: CASSPGLAGGTSTDTQYF. The CDR3 DNA reads TGTGCCAGCAGCCCGGGACTAGCGGGGGGTACTAGCACAGATACGCAGTATTTT.

The chain combines TRBV27 with TRBJ1-5; a weak D match, TRBD1 (5 bases). The CDR3 spans 16 residues. CDR1 and CDR2 (germline): MNHEY, SMNVEV (reference sequence). With 3 bases removed from V and 6 bases from J, the gap between germline ends came to 18 bases. The CDR3 sequence: CASSFLGQGGSQPQHF. The CDR3 DNA follows: TGTGCCAGCAGTTTCCTTGGGCAGGGAGGGAGTCAGCCCCAGCATTTT.

The chain employs TRBV5-1 and TRBJ1-2, with D perhaps TRBD1 (6 bases). CDR1 is SGHRS, CDR2 YFSETQ, per germline. V gave up 0 bases and J gave up 2 bases, with 14 bases separating them. The CDR3 loop spans 16 amino acids. CDR3 nucleotide sequence: TGCGCCAGCAGCTTGGTTGGGGGGCGTGGGAACTATGGCTACACCTTC. Its translation is CASSLVGGRGNYGYTF.

The rearrangement links TRBV29-1 to TRBJ2-5; D may match TRBD1 or TRBD2 (6 bases each). Trimming shortened V by 7 bases and J by 7 bases, and 19 bases separated the two germline ends. The germline gives CDR1 SQVTM, CDR2 ANQGSEA. The CDR3 loop spans 13 amino acids. The CDR3: CSGGASGPGTQYF. Here the CDR3 DNA reads TGCAGCGGGGGGGCCAGCGGGCCCGGGACCCAGTACTTC. Based on the CDR3 plus reference TRBV29-1 and TRBJ2-5, the full variable domain is SAVISQKPSRDICQRGTSLTIQCQVDSQVTMMFWYRQQPGQSLTLIATANQGSEATYESGFVIDKFPISRPNLTFSTLTVSNMSPEDSSIYLCSGGASGPGTQYFGPGTRLLVL.

The chain recombines TRBV9 with TRBJ1-1, with 8 positions matching TRBD1. Unmatched junction bases numbered 3, after V lost 4 bases and J lost 4 bases. There are 13 residues in the CDR3. Germline V gives CDR1 SGDLS, CDR2 YYNGEE. The chain's CDR3 is CASSRTGITEAFF. In nucleotides, the CDR3 is TGTGCCAGCAGCCGGACAGGGATCACTGAAGCTTTCTTT.

CDR3 sequence (DNA): TGTGCCAGCAGTAACGGACTAGCGGGGGAGAACCCGAACACCGGGGAGCTGTTTTTT. Protein product: CASSNGLAGENPNTGELFF. The V call is TRBV6-7, the J call TRBJ2-2; the match to TRBD2 covers 13 bases. TRBV6-7 counts as an open reading frame of uncertain function. This CDR3 comprises 19 residues. The trim removed 5 bases at V and 0 bases at J, leaving 9 bases unmatched.